This T cell receptor beta chain came from a study of siplizumab effects on memory and regulatory T cells. V lost 6 bases and J 0 bases, leaving 11 bases between the germline ends. Germline V CDR1 and CDR2: SQVTM, ANQGSEA. The CDR3 extends over 13 amino acids. Clones were sequenced by immunoSEQ multiplex PCR, and TCRdb holds only the in-frame ones, with some missing. The sample shows over 100,000 clones, 92% of them seen only once. The sequenced material came from Tregs sorted from blood. This clonotype originated in a human donor in good health. This chain uses TRBV29-1 with TRBJ1-1; D possibly corresponds to TRBD1 (5 bases). The CDR3: CSVGPQMNTEAFF. Here the CDR3 DNA reads TGCAGCGTGGGACCTCAAATGAACACTGAAGCTTTCTTT.